These T cell receptor beta chains were read from a single sample in a study of beta chain features in type 1 diabetes. Clones were read by immunoSEQ multiplex PCR, and TCRdb kept only the in-frame ones, dropping some. The profile shows about 350,000 clones, around 19% of them singletons. Source material: naive CD4+ T cells from blood. These receptors originate from a young woman in good health. Each CDR3 is given with its conserved first and last residue. Fields, in order: D gene, V gene, CDR3 length, CDR3 protein. A D gene is named only where the DNA matches it firmly.

NA TRBV5-4 13 CASSFRASYEQYF
NA TRBV11-2 14 CASSLDGSYNEQFF
TRBD2 TRBV6-5 16 CASTYGAGGRQETQYF
NA TRBV7-9 12 CASSLERYGYTF
TRBD1 TRBV6-5 16 CASSYSGGLAGNTIYF
TRBD1 TRBV7-2 15 CASSLSATGAEKLFF
NA TRBV27 14 CAISSEAFAGELFF
NA TRBV4-1 13 CASSLSGQFGYTF
TRBD1 TRBV27 15 CASLGLGKGAEEQYF
NA TRBV5-1 13 CASSSPTADTQYF
NA TRBV7-2 14 CASSLGPGNTEAFF
NA TRBV19 13 CASSSGLSYEQYF
TRBD2 TRBV11-1 15 CASSPGLAGGHEQYF
NA TRBV10-3 17 CAISESRGRGLYNEQFF
TRBD1 TRBV19 14 CASSKQGKDTEAFF
NA TRBV5-1 13 CASSLAGRSGAFF